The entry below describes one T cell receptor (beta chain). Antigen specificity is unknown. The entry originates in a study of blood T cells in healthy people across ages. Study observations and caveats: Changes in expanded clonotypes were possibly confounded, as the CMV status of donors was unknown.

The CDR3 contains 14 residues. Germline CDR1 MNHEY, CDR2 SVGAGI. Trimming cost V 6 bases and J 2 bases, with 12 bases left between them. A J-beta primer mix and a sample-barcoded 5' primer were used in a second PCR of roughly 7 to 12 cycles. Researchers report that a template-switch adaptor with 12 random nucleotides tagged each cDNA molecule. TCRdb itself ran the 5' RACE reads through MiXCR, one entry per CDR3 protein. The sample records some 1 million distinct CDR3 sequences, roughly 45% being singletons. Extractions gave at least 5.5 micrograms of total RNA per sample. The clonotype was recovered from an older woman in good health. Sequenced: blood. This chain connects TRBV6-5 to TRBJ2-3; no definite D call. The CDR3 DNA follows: TGTGCCAGCAGCCGCTCCCGTTACACAGATACGCAGTATTTT. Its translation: CASSRSRYTDTQYF.